Below, 13 T cell receptor beta chains from the same sample are listed, as sequenced in a study of read filtering for tumor transcriptome and immune sequencing. Molecular barcoded adaptors covering alpha/delta and beta/gamma chains were used on about 390 ng RNA. TCRdb used MiXCR to reprocess the reads, holding one entry per CDR3 protein. The sample has almost 40,000 distinct CDR3 sequences, 12% to 15% seen once; the top ten hold 18%. Sequencing used a population of CD138-negative cells sorted from bone marrow. These receptors were collected from a donor aged 40 or older with multiple myeloma.

Only a few counts were recorded for this clonotype. The chain joins TRBV28 to TRBJ1-6; 7 nucleotides align to TRBD1. V trimming: 6 bases; J trimming: 8 bases; junction bases outside the gene matches: 7. Germline V gives CDR1 MDHEN, CDR2 SYDVKM. This CDR3 contains 14 residues. The CDR3 bases are TGTGCCAGCAGCCGGGACAGAAGAGATTCACCCCTCCACTTT. Protein product: CASSRDRRDSPLHF.

This clonotype was observed a handful of times. This is likely an artifact of a read error, given a far larger clone one base away. The chain links TRBV12-3 or TRBV12-4 to TRBJ1-1, with D tentatively TRBD1 (5 bases). The CDR3 covers 13 residues. Trimming pared 2 bases from V and 3 bases from J, leaving 7 bases between. The CDR3 nucleotides read TGTGCCAGCAGTTTAAAAGGGGACACTGAAGCTTTCTTT. It yields the protein CASSLKGDTEAFF.

In its sample, this clonotype was seen many times. The rearrangement joins TRBV7-9 to TRBJ2-5, with TRBD1 matching 8 bases. The CDR3 has 14 amino acids. Trimming took 5 bases from V and 4 from J; bases not matched to a gene: 6. Germline CDR1 reads SEHNR; CDR2 reads FQNEAQ (reference sequence). CDR3 in DNA: TGTGCCAGCAGCCTGGGGACAGGCATAGAGACCCAGTACTTC. Protein product: CASSLGTGIETQYF.

The chain recombines TRBV19 with TRBJ2-3; no clear D. The CDR3 contains 13 residues. Trimming shortened V by 3 bases and J by 5 bases, and 9 bases separated the two germline ends. Germline CDR1 and CDR2: LNHDA and SQIVND (reference sequence). For the CDR3, the DNA is TGTGCCAGTAGTATCTTGCTGGGAGATACGCAGTATTTT. It codes for CASSILLGDTQYF. Drawing the rest from reference TRBV19 and TRBJ2-3, the complete variable domain is DGGITQSPKYLFRKEGQNVTLSCEQNLNHDAMYWYRQDPGQGLRLIYYSQIVNDFQKGDIAEGYSVSREKKESFPLTVTSAQKNPTAFYLCASSILLGDTQYFGPGTRLTVL.

This clonotype was counted ten times or more. The V and J genes are TRBV27 and TRBJ2-7, with D hard to call. The CDR3 consists of 12 residues. Deletions cut 6 bases from V and 2 bases from J, with 8 bases between. Germline assignment: CDR1 MNHEY and CDR2 SMNVEV (reference sequence). The CDR3 spells CASRGITYEQYF. The CDR3 nucleotides read TGTGCCAGCAGGGGGATCACCTACGAGCAGTACTTC.

This sequence joins TRBV29-1 and TRBJ2-7; TRBD1 agrees at 10 bases. V lost 5 bases and J lost 5; bases outside the gene matches: 9. Looked up from germline, CDR1 is SQVTM and CDR2 is ANQGSEA. The CDR3 sequence is 14 residues long. CDR3 loop: CSVKNRDRGNEQYF. The CDR3 bases are TGCAGCGTTAAAAACCGGGACAGGGGTAACGAGCAGTACTTC.

The rearrangement uses TRBV20-1 and TRBJ2-3, with no clear D. CDR1 and CDR2 from the germline V gene are DFQATT and SNEGSKA (reference sequence). With 0 bases removed from V and 6 bases from J, the gap between germline ends came to 16 bases. This CDR3 has 15 amino acids. CDR3 loop: CSARDLPNPPDTQYF. In nucleotides, the CDR3 is TGCAGTGCTAGAGATTTGCCAAACCCCCCGGATACGCAGTATTTT.

This clonotype occurred many times. This chain links TRBV20-1 with TRBJ2-5; D gene ambiguous. Trimming removed 3 bases at V and 3 bases at J, with 11 bases between. Germline CDR1 reads DFQATT; CDR2 reads SNEGSKA (reference sequence). The CDR3 extends over 13 amino acids. The CDR3 region is CSASGPHKETQYF. The CDR3 nucleotides read TGCAGTGCTAGTGGGCCCCATAAAGAGACCCAGTACTTC.

This clonotype occurred many times. The chain combines TRBV12-3 or TRBV12-4 with TRBJ1-1; possible D gene TRBD1, 6 bases. The CDR3 has 14 amino acids. The ends were cut back, 5 bases at V and 1 base at J, with 11 bases in the middle. CDR3 nucleotide sequence: TGTGCCAGCAGTCCGCGGACAGCGAACACTGAAGCTTTCTTT. Amino acids: CASSPRTANTEAFF.

There are many counts of this clonotype. The V and J genes are TRBV6-2 or TRBV6-3 and TRBJ1-6; no firm D call. The CDR3 covers 15 residues. V was trimmed by 4 bases and J by 5 bases, leaving 12 bases between them. In germline, CDR1 is MNHEY, CDR2 SVGEGT. This CDR3 reads CASSSARPNNSPLHF. The CDR3 region has the DNA TGTGCCAGCAGTTCCGCCAGACCTAATAATTCACCCCTCCACTTT.

The chain couples TRBV12-3 or TRBV12-4 to TRBJ2-2; D is perhaps TRBD1 or TRBD2 (5 bases each). Trimming shortened V by 6 bases and J by 5 bases, and 16 bases separated the two germline ends. The CDR3 has 15 residues. DNA of the CDR3: TGTGCCAGCAGCACTCAGGGCAGGGAGACCGGGGAGCTGTTTTTT. As protein: CASSTQGRETGELFF.

At least ten counts were recorded for this clonotype. The chain combines TRBV20-1 with TRBJ2-7, with D unclear. V lost 7 bases, J lost 3 bases, and 10 bases lay in between. Looked up from germline, CDR1 is DFQATT and CDR2 is SNEGSKA (reference sequence). This CDR3 has 11 residues. The CDR3 loop is CSVPIGYEQYF. The CDR3 DNA reads TGCAGTGTGCCTATCGGCTACGAGCAGTACTTC.

This clonotype has a handful of counts. The V gene is TRBV18, the J gene TRBJ1-1; D not resolved. Looked up from germline, CDR1 is KGHSH and CDR2 is LQKENI. Trimming took off 4 bases at V and 1 base at J, with 7 bases between the two ends. This CDR3 region has 13 residues. The CDR3 sequence is CASSQTENTEAFF. DNA for the CDR3: TGTGCCAGCTCACAAACGGAGAACACTGAAGCTTTCTTT.